These 16 T cell receptor beta chains originate from one sample sequenced in a study of cytomegalovirus exposure and HLA in healthy donors. The primer mix had 60 Vbeta and 13 Jbeta primers. The protocol was immunoSEQ multiplex PCR, while the TCRdb copy is restricted to in-frame clones and leaves out a portion. The sample carries about 160,000 clones, 79% recorded once. Sequencing used PBMCs. Receptor source: a man aged 35 to 55 in good health and CMV-seronegative.

The gene calls are TRBV19 and TRBJ1-5; 9 positions agree with TRBD1. CDR3 length equals 15 residues. The V gene's germline CDR1 is LNHDA and CDR2 SQIVND (reference sequence). After removal of 3 bases from V and 5 bases from J, the junction contained 5 bases not matched to a gene. Written as DNA, the CDR3 is TGTGCCAGTAGTATGACAGGGGGTTGGTATCAGCCCCAGCATTTT. It codes for CASSMTGGWYQPQHF.

The chain recombines TRBV5-5 with TRBJ2-1; D might be TRBD1 (6 bases). V lost 3 bases, J lost 7 bases, and 11 bases lay in between. Germline loops: CDR1 SGHKS, CDR2 YYEKEE (reference sequence). The CDR3 runs 13 residues. CDR3 loop: CASSSQGFNEQFF. The DNA for the CDR3 is TGTGCCAGCAGCTCGCAGGGGTTTAATGAGCAGTTCTTC.

This clone occurred a few times. The gene calls are TRBV18 and TRBJ2-7; D may be TRBD2 (6 bases). V shed 3 bases and J shed 6 bases, with 6 bases lying between them. The CDR3 runs 11 residues. The germline V gene encodes CDR1 KGHSH and CDR2 LQKENI. CDR3 DNA: TGTGCCAGCTCACCGGGAGGCGAGCAGTACTTC. Translating it yields CASSPGGEQYF.

V usage is TRBV7-9 and J usage is TRBJ2-5; tentative D call: TRBD2 (7 bases). The J call could be wrong; TRBJ2-7 is a better fit for the DNA end. This CDR3 comprises 14 residues. Germline V gene lookup returns CDR1 SEHNR and CDR2 FQNEAQ (reference sequence). In nucleotides, the CDR3 is TGTGCCAGCAGCTTTGGGGGGGCCTCCTACGAGCAGTACTTC. Residues: CASSFGGASYEQYF.

This chain links TRBV4-3 with TRBJ1-4; D uncertain. CDR3 length: 14 residues. Germline lookup yields CDR1 LGHNA and CDR2 YSLEER. V lost 0 bases and J lost 8, with 10 bases in between. The CDR3 nucleotides read TGCGCCAGCAGCCAAGATCTCCAGCGGGAAAAACTGTTTTTT. Its protein product is CASSQDLQREKLFF.

J is TRBJ2-6 and V is TRBV5-1; tentatively, D is TRBD1 (5 bases). Germline assignment: CDR1 SGHRS and CDR2 YFSETQ. Trimming removed 5 bases at V and 0 bases at J, with 15 bases between. This CDR3 has 17 amino acids. The DNA of the CDR3 is TGCGCCAGCAGTTTAGGGGCCCTGGACTCTGGGGCCAACGTCCTGACTTTC. This translates into CASSLGALDSGANVLTF.

The CDR3 spells CASSDRGGAGQPQHF. The CDR3, as DNA: TGTGCCAGCAGTGACCGGGGGGGGGCGGGTCAGCCCCAGCATTTT. The J gene is TRBJ1-5, the V gene TRBV2, with D perhaps matching TRBD1 (6 bases). The V and J ends lost 3 bases and 6 bases respectively, with 15 bases between them. The CDR3 loop spans 15 amino acids. Germline loops: CDR1 SNHLY, CDR2 FYNNEI. Together with reference TRBV2 and TRBJ1-5, the CDR3 gives the full variable domain: EPEVTQTPSHQVTQMGQEVILRCVPISNHLYFYWYRQILGQKVEFLVSFYNNEISEKSEIFDDQFSVERPDGSNFTLKIRSTKLEDSAMYFCASSDRGGAGQPQHFGDGTRLSIL.

The chain uses TRBV19 and TRBJ2-7; TRBD2 agrees at 15 bases. The CDR3 contains 15 residues. Germline V CDR1 and CDR2: LNHDA, SQIVND (reference sequence). Unmatched junction bases numbered 0, after V lost 4 bases and J lost 2 bases. This CDR3 reads CASSRTSGRAYEQYF. The CDR3 nucleotides are TGTGCCAGTAGTAGGACTAGCGGGAGGGCCTACGAGCAGTACTTC.

V is TRBV19 and J is TRBJ2-1, with 10 positions matching TRBD2. The V and J ends lost 3 bases and 8 bases, in that order; junction bases with no gene match: 7. The CDR3 spans 15 residues. Germline assignment: CDR1 LNHDA and CDR2 SQIVND (reference sequence). The CDR3 region is CASSIRTSGWYEQFF. Here the CDR3 DNA reads TGTGCCAGTAGTATCCGGACTAGCGGATGGTATGAGCAGTTCTTC.

The chain is built from TRBV15 and TRBJ2-5; unclear D gene. There are 15 residues in the CDR3. With 0 bases removed from V and 5 bases from J, the gap between germline ends came to 13 bases. Per the germline V gene, CDR1 is LNHNV and CDR2 is YYDKDF (reference sequence). This CDR3 reads CATSRDPARWETQYF. CDR3 sequence (DNA): TGTGCCACCAGCAGAGATCCGGCTAGATGGGAGACCCAGTACTTC.

V usage is TRBV28 and J usage is TRBJ2-2; 7 nucleotides align to TRBD1. Germline loops: CDR1 MDHEN, CDR2 SYDVKM. The CDR3 spans 13 residues. V dropped 7 bases and J dropped 7; count of bases not matched to a gene: 6. CDR3 region: CASTKGAGGELFF. CDR3 DNA sequence: TGTGCCAGCACCAAGGGGGCGGGCGGGGAGCTGTTTTTT.

The CDR3, as DNA: TGTGCCAGCAGCAGGACAGGGGCTAACTATGGCTACACCTTC. It encodes CASSRTGANYGYTF. This chain joins TRBV7-9 and TRBJ1-2; 9 nucleotides match TRBD1. The CDR3 extends over 14 amino acids. CDR1 is SEHNR, CDR2 FQNEAQ, per germline (reference sequence). The ends lost 5 bases at V and 0 bases at J; junction bases unmatched: 1.

The chain is built from TRBV2 and TRBJ2-7; TRBD2 aligns across 8 bases. CDR3 length: 13 amino acids. The trim removed 7 bases at V and 5 bases at J, leaving 7 bases unmatched. Germline loops: CDR1 SNHLY, CDR2 FYNNEI. This CDR3 is CASNRGLVDEQYF. Written as DNA, the CDR3 is TGTGCCAGCAACCGGGGACTAGTGGACGAGCAGTACTTC.

This clone appeared once. This rearrangement joins TRBV6-1 to TRBJ2-7; 12 bases line up with TRBD2. From germline, CDR1 is MNHNS and CDR2 SASEGT. This CDR3 contains 15 residues. Losses at the gene ends were 1 base for V and 4 bases for J; bases not matched to a gene: 2. CDR3 in DNA: TGTGCCAGCAGTGAAGGAACTAGCGGGGGGTACGAGCAGTACTTC. It yields the protein CASSEGTSGGYEQYF.

The rearrangement links TRBV5-6 to TRBJ2-7; 7 nucleotides line up with TRBD2. CDR1 and CDR2 (germline): SGHDT, YYEEEE. The CDR3 totals 15 residues. The junction had 9 bases not matched to a gene; V was cut back by 4 bases and J by 2 bases. The CDR3 reads CASSTGLGNTYEQYF. Written as DNA, the CDR3 is TGTGCCAGCAGCACCGGACTAGGTAACACCTACGAGCAGTACTTC.

This clone appeared a few times. The chain employs TRBV4-3 and TRBJ2-3; D is perhaps TRBD2 (5 bases). This CDR3 has 14 amino acids. V dropped 0 bases and J dropped 7 bases, with 11 bases sitting between them. Germline V gene data show CDR1 as LGHNA and CDR2 as YSLEER. In nucleotides, the CDR3 is TGCGCCAGCAGCCAAGAGTCGACTATACATACGCAGTATTTT. The encoded protein is CASSQESTIHTQYF.